This T cell receptor (beta chain) came from a study of T cell responses to AZD1222 COVID-19 vaccine (dated by TCRdb to the early 2020s). As for the study more broadly: A total of approximately 240 trial participants underwent TCR sequencing, of whom about 200 received two doses of AZD1222 and roughly 25 received two doses of the MenACWY control vaccine. Trial participants were enrolled by age into 18-55, 56-69 and 70-plus year subgroups, with approximately 150, 30 and 60 TCR-sequenced participants respectively.

The investigation overall reported the following: The 56-69-year group was small, and its depth increase did not reach significance, likely because of low power. Epitopes outside the regions mutated in the B.1.351 and B.1.1.7 variants were reportedly recognized by nearly half of the unique spike-specific TCRs. The whole spike protein was spanned by vaccine-associated CD4 TCRs, and dominant responses were seen in regions 160-218 and 743-854. Because no day 14 peak-response samples were available, repertoires were characterized only after the peak T cell response. A significant rise in spike-specific TCR breadth and depth was observed after two AZD1222 doses relative to day 0 and relative to MenACWY recipients. Conclusions about previously exposed vaccinees are limited because only six or seven AZD1222 recipients were SARS-CoV-2 seropositive at baseline. Most participants were white British and females outnumbered males, and the authors suggested that clonal diversity may have been underestimated.

What the time point label conveys for this sample: about 28 days (+/-7) after the second vaccine dose. AZD1222 recipients with second doses at about 4 weeks or about 12 weeks were pooled, because spike-specific TCR depth and breadth did not differ between schedules. Vaccinee samples were obtained from the UK trials COV001 and COV002, which included a single-blind randomized controlled phase 2/3 trial of AZD1222 (ChAdOx1 nCoV-19) in healthy adults. Trial participant PBMC samples were collected at day 0 and day 28 after the second dose for TCRbeta chain sequencing. The CDR3 regions of human TCRbeta chains were subjected to immunosequencing. In the source study's methods: TCRs in the repertoires were matched against a reference library of SARS-CoV-2-specific TCRs that had been generated with the MIRA antigen-specificity platform. Breadth was defined as the fraction of unique TCRs that were SARS-CoV-2-associated, and depth was defined as the fraction of total T cells that were SARS-CoV-2-associated. Using the MIRA data, each spike-specific TCR was mapped to the spike region that the TCR reacts to and placed in a CD4 or CD8 class. Log10-transformed breadth and depth values were compared by one-way ANOVA with Sidak's multiple comparisons tests. Not all clones reach the TCRdb copy of this immuneACCESS table, which keeps in-frame sequences only. Checked studies attribute under half of the gap to unresolved V genes and leave the rest unexplained. The D gene and trimming were derived from the DNA, and the V and J assignments and clone size from that table. The sample table holds roughly 150,000 clones, of which about 90% were seen once. The ten largest clonotypes hold roughly 3% of the sample.

A note on this clone: Its antigen is currently not known. Per-base qualities were not stored, and no clone one base away is much larger.

From the cysteine up to the phenylalanine, the CDR3 has a length of 15 residues. Only the CDR3 DNA stays, 45 bases, in frame from base 1. The germline V gene gives CDR1 as MNHEY and CDR2 as SVGAGI. V drops 6 bases and J drops 7 bases, leaving 18 bases in between. The rearrangement joined TRBV6-5 to TRBJ1-4; no D gene is confidently identified. Here the sequenced sample was peripheral blood, taken 28 days after the second AZD1222 dose. The source is an adult who received the AZD1222 COVID-19 vaccine. The nucleotide sequence reads as follows: TGTGCCAGCAGATCCCTTGGGAGTGTCAGTGAAAAACTGTTTTTT. Its product reads: CASRSLGSVSEKLFF.